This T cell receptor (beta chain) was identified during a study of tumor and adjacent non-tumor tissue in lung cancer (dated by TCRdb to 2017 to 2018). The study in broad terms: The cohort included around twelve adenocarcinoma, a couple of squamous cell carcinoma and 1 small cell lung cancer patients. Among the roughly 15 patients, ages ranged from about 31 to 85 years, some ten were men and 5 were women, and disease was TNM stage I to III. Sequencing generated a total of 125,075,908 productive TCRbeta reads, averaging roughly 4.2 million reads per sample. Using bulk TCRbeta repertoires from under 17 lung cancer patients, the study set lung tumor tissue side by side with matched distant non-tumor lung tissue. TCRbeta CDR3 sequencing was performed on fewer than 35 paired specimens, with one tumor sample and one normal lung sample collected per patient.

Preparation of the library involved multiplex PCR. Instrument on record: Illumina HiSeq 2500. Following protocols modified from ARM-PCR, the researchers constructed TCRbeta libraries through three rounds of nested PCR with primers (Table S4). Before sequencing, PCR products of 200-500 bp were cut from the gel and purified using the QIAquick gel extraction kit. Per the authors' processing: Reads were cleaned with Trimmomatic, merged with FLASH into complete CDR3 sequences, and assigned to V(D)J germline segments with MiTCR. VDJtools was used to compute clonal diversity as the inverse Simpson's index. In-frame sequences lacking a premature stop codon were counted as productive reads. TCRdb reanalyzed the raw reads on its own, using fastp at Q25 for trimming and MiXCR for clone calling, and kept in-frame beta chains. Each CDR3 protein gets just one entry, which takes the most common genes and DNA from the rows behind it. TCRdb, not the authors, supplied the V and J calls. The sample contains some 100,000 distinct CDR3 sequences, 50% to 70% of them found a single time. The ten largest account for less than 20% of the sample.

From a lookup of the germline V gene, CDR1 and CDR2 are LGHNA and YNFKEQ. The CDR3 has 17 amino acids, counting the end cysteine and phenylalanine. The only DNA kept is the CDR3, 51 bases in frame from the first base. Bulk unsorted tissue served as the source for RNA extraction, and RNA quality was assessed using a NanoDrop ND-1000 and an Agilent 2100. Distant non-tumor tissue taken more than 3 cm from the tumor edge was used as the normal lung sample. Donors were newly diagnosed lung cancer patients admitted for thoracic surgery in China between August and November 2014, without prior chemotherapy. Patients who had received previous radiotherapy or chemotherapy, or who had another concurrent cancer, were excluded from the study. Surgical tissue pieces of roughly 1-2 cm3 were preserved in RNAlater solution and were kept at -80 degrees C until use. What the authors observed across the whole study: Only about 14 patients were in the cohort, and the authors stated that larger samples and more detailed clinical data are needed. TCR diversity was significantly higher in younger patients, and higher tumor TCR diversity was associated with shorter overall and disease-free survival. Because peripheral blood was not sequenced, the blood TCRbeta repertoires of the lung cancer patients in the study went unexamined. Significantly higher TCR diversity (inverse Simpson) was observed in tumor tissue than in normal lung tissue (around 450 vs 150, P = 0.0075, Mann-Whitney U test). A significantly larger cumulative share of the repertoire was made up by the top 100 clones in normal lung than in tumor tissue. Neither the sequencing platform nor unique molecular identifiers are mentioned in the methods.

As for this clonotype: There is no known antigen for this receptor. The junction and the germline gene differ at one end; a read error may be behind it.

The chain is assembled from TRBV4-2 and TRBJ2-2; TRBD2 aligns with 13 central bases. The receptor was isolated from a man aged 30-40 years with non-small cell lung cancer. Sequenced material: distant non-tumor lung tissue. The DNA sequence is TGCGCCAGCAGCCCTCGACTAGCGGGGGGCATGGCCGGGGAGCTGTTTTTT. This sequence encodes CASSPRLAGGMAGELFF.